The clone carrying this TCR beta chain was detected only once. This CDR3 is 15 amino acids long. The germline V gene encodes CDR1 LNHDA and CDR2 SQIVND (reference sequence). V was clipped by 8 bases and J by 4 bases; unmatched bases: 13. These data come from a study of T-cell memory formation after mild COVID-19. With constant-segment primers, 5'RACE yielded cDNA libraries of TCR alpha and TCR beta that carried sample barcodes and UMIs. Each CDR3 protein is one row after TCRdb ran MiXCR on the 5' RACE reads. The data contain 350,000 to 500,000 distinct CDR3 sequences, about a quarter of them singletons.

This clonotype was sampled from an adult woman who had mild COVID-19 (a few samples of this study predate the infection). Cell type and time point are not known. The chain carries TRBV19 and TRBJ1-1; the match to TRBD1 covers 7 bases. Sequencing was done on a sample of PBMCs or a T cell subset sorted from them (not recorded which). CDR3: CASGHRGPGGTEAFF. As DNA, the CDR3 is TGTGCCAGTGGACACAGGGGCCCCGGGGGCACTGAAGCTTTCTTT.